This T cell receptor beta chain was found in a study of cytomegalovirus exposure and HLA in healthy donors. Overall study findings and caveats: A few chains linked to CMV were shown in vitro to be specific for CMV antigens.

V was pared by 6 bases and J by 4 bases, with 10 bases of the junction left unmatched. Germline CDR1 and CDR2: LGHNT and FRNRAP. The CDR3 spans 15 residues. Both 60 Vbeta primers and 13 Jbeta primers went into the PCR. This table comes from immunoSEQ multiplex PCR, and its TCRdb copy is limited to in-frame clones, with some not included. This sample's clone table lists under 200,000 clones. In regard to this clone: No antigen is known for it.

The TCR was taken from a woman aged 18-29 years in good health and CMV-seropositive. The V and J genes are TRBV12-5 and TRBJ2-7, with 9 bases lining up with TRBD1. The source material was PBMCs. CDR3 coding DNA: TGTGCTAGTGGGGCCCCCGGGACAGGGAGATACGAGCAGTACTTC. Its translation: CASGAPGTGRYEQYF.